A single sample is the source of the 7 T cell receptor beta chains below, sequenced in a study of blood T cell repertoires in COVID-19. Sequencing was performed with immunoSEQ multiplex PCR; in TCRdb, only in-frame clones are kept and a portion is missing. This sample has some 240,000 clones, with 75% to 85% found just once. The specimen was peripheral blood. The source is an elderly woman with COVID-19, enrolled during active disease.

The gene calls are TRBV6-5 and TRBJ1-1; D is possibly TRBD1 (6 bases). The CDR3 contains 16 residues. V shed 0 bases and J shed 0 bases, with 11 bases lying between them. In germline, CDR1 is MNHEY, CDR2 SVGAGI. CDR3 DNA: TGTGCCAGCAGTTACTCGGGGGGGCGTGTGAACACTGAAGCTTTCTTT. It specifies CASSYSGGRVNTEAFF.

The chain links TRBV2 to TRBJ1-2, with 9 nucleotides matching TRBD1. Germline CDR1 and CDR2: SNHLY and FYNNEI. The CDR3 consists of 13 residues. The V gene end was trimmed by 6 bases and the J gene end by 4 bases; junction bases not matched to a gene: 3. CDR3 sequence: CASRLQGAYGYTF. The DNA of the CDR3 is TGTGCCAGCAGATTACAGGGGGCCTATGGCTACACCTTC.

This sequence joins TRBV4-2 and TRBJ1-6, with a tentative D call TRBD1 (6 bases). Germline loops: CDR1 LGHNA, CDR2 YNFKEQ. The CDR3 is made up of 14 amino acids. V lost 3 bases and J lost 8, with 11 bases in between. In DNA, the CDR3 is TGTGCCAGCAGCCAGCAGGGGAAGGATTCACCCCTCCACTTT. This gives the protein CASSQQGKDSPLHF.

The CDR3 sequence is CASSSSGPLGETQYF. As DNA, the CDR3 is TGTGCCAGTAGTTCTAGCGGACCCCTGGGAGAGACCCAGTACTTC. The chain links TRBV19 to TRBJ2-5, with 7 nucleotides matching TRBD2. In germline, CDR1 is LNHDA, CDR2 SQIVND (reference sequence). The CDR3 length is 15 residues. The ends lost 5 bases at V and 4 bases at J; junction bases unmatched: 10.

V is TRBV4-1 and J is TRBJ1-5; D uncertain. This CDR3 region has 13 residues. Between the trimmed V and J ends, which lost 4 bases and 6 bases, there was a span of 10 bases. CDR1 is MGHRA and CDR2 is YSYEKL in the germline V gene. CDR3 bases: TGCGCCAGCAGCCGAGCGGAGGGTCAGCCCCAGCATTTT. Its protein product is CASSRAEGQPQHF.

In DNA, the CDR3 is TGTGCCAGCAGCCTCCTGAGCGCTGAAAAGTTCTTC. This encodes CASSLLSAEKFF. This rearrangement joins TRBV3-1 (or the pseudogene TRBV3-2) to TRBJ2-1; D unclear. The CDR3 is 12 residues long. Germline V gives CDR1 LGHDT, CDR2 YNNKEL (reference sequence). V was trimmed by 4 bases and J by 14 bases, leaving 15 bases between them.

This clone came up many times. The DNA of the CDR3 is TGTGCCAGTAGTCTACGACAGGGCGGAGAGACCCAGTACTTC. Translating gives CASSLRQGGETQYF. The chain employs TRBV19 and TRBJ2-5, with 7 bases fitting TRBD1. Germline values: CDR1 LNHDA, CDR2 SQIVND (reference sequence). V was clipped by 5 bases and J by 4 bases; unmatched bases: 7. The CDR3 is 14 amino acids.